The 13 T cell receptor beta chains below come from one sample, sequenced in a study of cytomegalovirus exposure and HLA in healthy donors. It was with 60 Vbeta and 13 Jbeta primers that the PCR ran. Method: immunoSEQ multiplex PCR; TCRdb's copy keeps in-frame clones and lacks some. Found here are roughly 160,000 clones, roughly 84% of them singletons; the top ten hold around 2.5%. Sequenced: PBMCs. The receptors here all came from a young man in good health and CMV-seropositive.

The chain carries TRBV11-3 and TRBJ1-3; tentative D call: TRBD1 (5 bases). V lost 4 bases, J lost 8 bases, and 12 bases lay in between. This CDR3 has 13 residues. The germline V gene has CDR1 SGHNT and CDR2 YENEEA. DNA of the CDR3: TGTGCCAGCAGCTGGGGGGTTTCGGACACCATATATTTT. It codes for CASSWGVSDTIYF.

The chain couples TRBV25-1 to TRBJ1-4; D gene uncertain. Trimming cost V 3 bases and J 4 bases, with 12 bases left between them. Germline V gene lookup returns CDR1 MGHDK and CDR2 SYGVNS. This CDR3 is 15 amino acids long. The CDR3 region is CASSDPRRNNEKLFF. The CDR3 DNA reads TGTGCCAGCAGTGACCCTAGGCGGAATAATGAAAAACTGTTTTTT.

The chain recombines TRBV6-6 with TRBJ1-5, with 7 bases aligning to TRBD1. The J segment lost 0 bases and the V segment lost 7 bases, leaving 9 bases of the junction unmatched. This CDR3 contains 16 residues. Germline values: CDR1 MNHNY, CDR2 SVGAGI (reference sequence). The chain's CDR3 is CASTLGGTVSNQPQHF. The CDR3, as DNA: TGTGCCAGCACCCTAGGGGGGACAGTTAGCAATCAGCCCCAGCATTTT.

The chain carries TRBV7-6 and TRBJ1-6; 8 bases fit TRBD1. Per the germline V gene, CDR1 is SGHVS and CDR2 is FNYEAQ. V trimming: 4 bases; J trimming: 9 bases; junction bases outside the gene matches: 5. The CDR3 is 14 residues long. The CDR3 spells CASSSDRVGSPLHF. The CDR3 nucleotides are TGTGCCAGCAGCTCGGACAGGGTCGGTTCACCCCTCCACTTT. The full variable domain, its missing parts supplied by reference TRBV7-6 and TRBJ1-6, is GAGVSQSPRYKVTKRGQDVALRCDPISGHVSLYWYRQALGQGPEFLTYFNYEAQQDKSGLPNDRFSAERPEGSISTLTIQRTEQRDSAMYRCASSSDRVGSPLHFGNGTRLTVT.

This chain joins TRBV7-6 and TRBJ2-2; 8 bases are a match to TRBD2. Unmatched junction bases numbered 1, after V lost 0 bases and J lost 1 base. Germline CDR1 reads SGHVS; CDR2 reads FNYEAQ. The CDR3 is 16 residues long. The CDR3 DNA is TGTGCCAGCAGCTTAGCTGCGGGAGGGAACACCGGGGAGCTGTTTTTT. Amino acids: CASSLAAGGNTGELFF. Supplemented by reference TRBV7-6 and TRBJ2-2, the full variable domain reads GAGVSQSPRYKVTKRGQDVALRCDPISGHVSLYWYRQALGQGPEFLTYFNYEAQQDKSGLPNDRFSAERPEGSISTLTIQRTEQRDSAMYRCASSLAAGGNTGELFFGEGSRLTVL.

The chain links TRBV19 to TRBJ2-5; TRBD2 agrees at 13 bases. The germline gives CDR1 LNHDA, CDR2 SQIVND (reference sequence). J gave up 5 bases and V 5 bases, and 14 bases lay outside the gene matches. CDR3 length equals 18 residues. The CDR3, as DNA: TGTGCCAGTAGTGAATATCGGACTAGCGGGAGAGGGACGGAGACCCAGTACTTC. Encoded protein: CASSEYRTSGRGTETQYF.

This rearrangement joins TRBV5-1 to TRBJ2-7; 7 bases align to TRBD1. The ends lost 0 bases at V and 5 bases at J; junction bases unmatched: 5. Germline V gene sequence: CDR1 SGHRS, CDR2 YFSETQ. This CDR3 contains 14 residues. The CDR3 is CASSLEGQNNEQYF. DNA for the CDR3: TGCGCCAGCAGCTTGGAGGGACAGAACAACGAGCAGTACTTC.

This chain connects TRBV7-8 to TRBJ2-1; 12 bases agree with TRBD2. The length of the CDR3 is 16 residues. The junction had 6 bases not matched to a gene; V was cut back by 5 bases and J by 4 bases. CDR1 is SGHVS, CDR2 FQNEAQ, per germline. The CDR3 nucleotides are TGTGCCAGCAGCCCTCGGACTAGCGGGGTATACAATGAGCAGTTCTTC. Residues: CASSPRTSGVYNEQFF.

This rearrangement joins TRBV29-1 to TRBJ2-3; a possible D gene is TRBD2 (7 bases). Germline CDR1 and CDR2: SQVTM and ANQGSEA. The V and J ends lost 4 bases and 3 bases respectively, with 26 bases between them. The CDR3 contains 18 residues. The CDR3 coding sequence is TGCAGCGTTGCAGGGGTCTTAGCCCGAGCGGGGATAACAGATACGCAGTATTTT. Translating it yields CSVAGVLARAGITDTQYF.

This chain joins TRBV15 and TRBJ1-4; D is possibly TRBD1 (6 bases). V was pared by 5 bases and J by 0 bases, with 22 bases between. The CDR3 has 19 amino acids. Germline CDR1 and CDR2: LNHNV and YYDKDF (reference sequence). The CDR3 nucleotides are TGTGCCACCAGCGGGGGCCTGGGGCGTACCTTGTCAACTAATGAAAAACTGTTTTTT. Translated, it gives CATSGGLGRTLSTNEKLFF.

The rearrangement uses TRBV6-6 and TRBJ2-3; D is possibly TRBD2 (6 bases). CDR1 is MNHNY and CDR2 is SVGAGI in the germline V gene (reference sequence). This CDR3 has 14 amino acids. Trimming removed 1 base from V and 4 bases from J, with 9 bases in between. The CDR3 sequence is CASSYYPGADTQYF. The CDR3 nucleotides are TGTGCCAGCAGTTACTATCCGGGAGCAGATACGCAGTATTTT.

This clone was seen more than once but under ten times. The chain carries TRBV2 and TRBJ2-1, with 9 bases fitting TRBD2. The V segment lost 7 bases and the J segment 2 bases; nucleotides outside the gene matches: 3. CDR1 and CDR2 from the germline V gene are SNHLY and FYNNEI. The CDR3 runs to 14 residues. The CDR3 sequence: CASNRLAAYNEQFF. The CDR3 nucleotides read TGTGCCAGCAATAGACTAGCGGCCTACAATGAGCAGTTCTTC. The entire variable domain, with the rest obtained from reference TRBV2 and TRBJ2-1, is as follows: EPEVTQTPSHQVTQMGQEVILRCVPISNHLYFYWYRQILGQKVEFLVSFYNNEISEKSEIFDDQFSVERPDGSNFTLKIRSTKLEDSAMYFCASNRLAAYNEQFFGPGTRLTVL.

The rearrangement uses TRBV9 and TRBJ1-3, with D possibly matching TRBD1 (5 bases). The germline V and J ends were trimmed by 2 bases and 0 bases, with 12 bases remaining between them. This CDR3 is 16 amino acids long. The germline CDR1 and CDR2 sequences are SGDLS and YYNGEE. The CDR3 nucleotides read TGTGCCAGCAGCGTGGGGGGAGGAAGCTCTGGAAACACCATATATTTT. Translation gives CASSVGGGSSGNTIYF.